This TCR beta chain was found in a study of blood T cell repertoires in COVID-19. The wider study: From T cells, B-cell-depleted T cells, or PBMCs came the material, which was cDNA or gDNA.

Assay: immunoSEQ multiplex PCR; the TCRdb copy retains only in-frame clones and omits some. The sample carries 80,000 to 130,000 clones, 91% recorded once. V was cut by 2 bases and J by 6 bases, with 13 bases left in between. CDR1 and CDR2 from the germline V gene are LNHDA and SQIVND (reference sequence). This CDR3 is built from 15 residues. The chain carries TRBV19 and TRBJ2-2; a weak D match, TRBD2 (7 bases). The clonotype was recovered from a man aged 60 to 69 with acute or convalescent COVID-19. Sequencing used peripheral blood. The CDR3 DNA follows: TGTGCCAGTAGTATAAATAGGGGGGGCGCCGGGGAGCTGTTTTTT. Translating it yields CASSINRGGAGELFF.